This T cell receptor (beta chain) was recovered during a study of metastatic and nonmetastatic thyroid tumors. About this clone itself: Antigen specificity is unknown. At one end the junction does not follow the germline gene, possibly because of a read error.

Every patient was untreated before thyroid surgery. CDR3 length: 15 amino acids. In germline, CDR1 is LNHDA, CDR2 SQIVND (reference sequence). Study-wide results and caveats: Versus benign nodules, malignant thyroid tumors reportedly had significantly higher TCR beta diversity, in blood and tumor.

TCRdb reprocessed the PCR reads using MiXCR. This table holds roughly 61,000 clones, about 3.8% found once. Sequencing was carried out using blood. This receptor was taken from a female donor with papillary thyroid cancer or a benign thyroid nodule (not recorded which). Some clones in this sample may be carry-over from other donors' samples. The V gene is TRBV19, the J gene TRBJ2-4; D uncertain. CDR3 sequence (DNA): TGTGCCAGTAGTATTTCCGGTCGAGAGGTGAATGAGCCGTTCTTC. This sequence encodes CASSISGREVNEPFF.